Listed below are T cell receptor beta chains from one sample, sequenced in a study of cytomegalovirus exposure and HLA in healthy donors. Some clones are missing from TCRdb's copy, which holds only in-frame ones; the method was immunoSEQ multiplex PCR. This table has some 130,000 clones, 80% appearing once. The sequenced sample consisted of PBMCs. These receptors were collected from a man in his forties in good health and CMV-seronegative. The CDR3 runs from the conserved cysteine through the conserved F or W. D genes are given only for firm matches. Rows may omit the clone size; those that give it use once, few, many or a size class.

cdr3_aa cdr3_nt d_call v_call clone_size j_call
CASTTGDRRNEKLFF TGTGCCAGCACCACGGGGGACAGACGAAATGAAAAACTGTTTTTT TRBD1 TRBV7-9 once TRBJ1-4
CASSLDRGGNQPQHF TGCGCCAGCAGCTTGGACAGAGGAGGGAATCAGCCCCAGCATTTT - TRBV5-1 - TRBJ1-5
CASGGLSYEQYF TGTGCCTCGGGGGGGCTATCCTACGAGCAGTACTTC TRBD2 TRBV7-9 once TRBJ2-7
CAISEITGNTIYF TGTGCCATCAGTGAAATTACTGGAAACACCATATATTTT - TRBV10-3 - TRBJ1-3
CASSESGGSYNKQFF TGTGCCAGCAGCGAGAGCGGGGGCTCCTACAATAAGCAGTTCTTC TRBD2 TRBV9 - TRBJ2-1
CASSGTTSGRMGGNEQFF TGTGCCAGCAGCGGGACGACTAGCGGGAGGATGGGTGGTAATGAGCAGTTCTTC TRBD2 TRBV9 once TRBJ2-1
CASSPGSGRTSRGEQYF TGCGCCAGCAGCCCTGGCAGCGGGAGGACCTCCAGGGGCGAGCAGTACTTC TRBD2 TRBV5-1 - TRBJ2-7
CASSPRSGPDEQYF TGTGCCAGCTCACCACGGTCAGGGCCGGACGAGCAGTACTTC - TRBV18 - TRBJ2-7
CASSATKDVGELFF TGTGCCAGTAGTGCCACTAAGGATGTGGGGGAGCTGTTTTTT - TRBV19 - TRBJ2-2
CASSLFRDRKAVEQYF TGTGCCAGCAGCTTATTTCGGGACAGAAAAGCGGTTGAGCAGTACTTC TRBD1 TRBV7-9 few TRBJ2-7
CASNLDYPPPSTDTQYF TGTGCCAGCAATTTGGACTACCCACCACCCAGCACAGATACGCAGTATTTT - TRBV27 - TRBJ2-3
CASSPRWGDNQPQHF TGTGCCAGTAGTCCCCGTTGGGGGGACAATCAGCCCCAGCATTTT - TRBV19 - TRBJ1-5
CASSPGGSYNEQFF TGTGCCAGCAGCCCAGGAGGCTCCTACAATGAGCAGTTCTTC - TRBV14 few TRBJ2-1
CASSGGRRGYTF TGTGCCAGCAGTGGGGGGCGGAGGGGCTACACCTTC - TRBV2 - TRBJ1-2
CASSDGTSRSGDTQYF TGTGCCAGTAGCGATGGGACTAGTCGAAGCGGAGATACGCAGTATTTT TRBD2 TRBV19 few TRBJ2-3
CASSPWGDPNTEAFF TGTGCCAGCAGCCCATGGGGGGATCCGAACACTGAAGCTTTCTTT - TRBV9 - TRBJ1-1
CAIDRAGWYEQYF TGTGCCATTGACAGGGCTGGTTGGTACGAGCAGTACTTC TRBD1 TRBV6-1 - TRBJ2-7
CASSYAGTGTYEQYF TGTGCCAGCAGTTATGCTGGGACAGGGACCTACGAGCAGTACTTC TRBD1 TRBV6-5 - TRBJ2-7
CASSLPTGENTEAFF TGCGCCAGCAGCCTTCCGACAGGGGAGAACACTGAAGCTTTCTTT TRBD1 TRBV4-1 few TRBJ1-1
CASSLGLAVTYEQYF TGTGCCAGCAGCTTGGGACTAGCGGTAACCTACGAGCAGTACTTC TRBD2 TRBV7-9 - TRBJ2-7
CASSGGLAGVDEQFF TGCGCCAGCAGCGGGGGACTAGCGGGAGTAGATGAGCAGTTCTTC TRBD2 TRBV5-1 - TRBJ2-1
CASSYGDSSYEQYF TGTGCCAGCAGTTACGGAGACAGCTCCTACGAGCAGTACTTC - TRBV6-6 - TRBJ2-7
CASSQDATDSYEQYF TGCGCCAGCAGCCAAGACGCGACTGACTCCTACGAGCAGTACTTC - TRBV4-1 - TRBJ2-7
CASRPYHSGNTGELFF TGCGCCAGCAGACCCTACCACTCCGGGAACACCGGGGAGCTGTTTTTT - TRBV5-1 few TRBJ2-2
CASSPLMAETQYF TGTGCCAGCTCACCTCTCATGGCAGAGACCCAGTACTTC - TRBV18 - TRBJ2-5
CASSPTGDTQYF TGTGCCAGCAGTCCAACGGGAGATACGCAGTATTTT - TRBV27 - TRBJ2-3
CASSFDSGRATAGELFF TGCGCCAGCAGCTTTGATAGCGGGAGGGCTACGGCCGGGGAGCTGTTTTTT TRBD2 TRBV5-1 - TRBJ2-2
CASGPTNSYEQYF TGCGCCAGCGGCCCGACTAACTCCTACGAGCAGTACTTC - TRBV5-1 - TRBJ2-7
CSVTRQISYGYTF TGCAGCGTTACCCGACAGATTAGCTATGGCTACACCTTC - TRBV29-1 - TRBJ1-2
CASSPGLQGGYEQYF TGTGCCAGCTCACCAGGGTTGCAGGGAGGCTACGAGCAGTACTTC - TRBV18 - TRBJ2-7
CASSPGDRRLIAKNIQYF TGTGCCAGCTCCCCCGGTGACAGGCGACTAATAGCCAAAAACATTCAGTACTTC - TRBV18 - TRBJ2-4
CASSRDRAYGYTF TGTGCCAGTAGCCGGGACAGGGCGTATGGCTACACCTTC TRBD1 TRBV19 once TRBJ1-2
CASSQPGQGDGYTF TGTGCCAGCAGCCAACCGGGACAGGGAGATGGCTACACCTTC TRBD1 TRBV5-6 - TRBJ1-2
CATSNDRDYEQYF TGTGCCACCAGCAATGACAGGGACTACGAGCAGTACTTC TRBD1 TRBV15 - TRBJ2-7
CASSLVSEITTEQYF TGTGCCAGCAGCTTAGTATCAGAAATCACTACGGAGCAGTACTTC - TRBV7-2 - TRBJ2-7
CASSLDLTGLREQYF TGTGCCAGCAGCTTAGACCTGACAGGTCTAAGGGAGCAGTACTTC - TRBV11-2 - TRBJ2-7
CASSLAPRTLQETQYF TGTGCCAGCAGCTTAGCCCCGAGGACTCTACAAGAGACCCAGTACTTC - TRBV7-9 - TRBJ2-5
CASSPDSRPSGNTIYF TGTGCCAGCAGCCCAGACAGCAGACCCTCTGGAAACACCATATATTTT - TRBV9 - TRBJ1-3
CAWTNDIAQPQHF TGTGCCTGGACTAACGACATTGCTCAGCCCCAGCATTTT - TRBV30 once TRBJ1-5
CASSEYTGTGAFYGYTF TGTGCCAGCAGTGAATATACGGGGACAGGCGCATTTTATGGCTACACCTTC TRBD1 TRBV25-1 - TRBJ1-2
CASSLAAAGGSEQYF TGTGCCAGCAGCTTAGCGGCGGCAGGAGGAAGCGAGCAGTACTTC - TRBV11-2 - TRBJ2-7
CASSLSGGGQPQHF TGTGCCAGCAGCCTCTCAGGGGGCGGTCAGCCCCAGCATTTT TRBD1 TRBV6-6 - TRBJ1-5
CASSFAGNEQYF TGTGCCAGCAGCTTCGCGGGCAACGAGCAGTACTTC - TRBV7-9 - TRBJ2-7
CASSKDTNTGELFF TGCGCCAGCTCGAAGGACACCAACACCGGGGAGCTGTTTTTT - TRBV5-1 - TRBJ2-2
CASRGRGPRQPQHF TGTGCCAGCAGGGGCAGGGGGCCGCGTCAGCCCCAGCATTTT TRBD1 TRBV6-1 few TRBJ1-5
CASSAVTVYGYTF TGTGCCAGCAGTGCCGTGACAGTCTATGGCTACACCTTC - TRBV28 - TRBJ1-2
CASSVVTEGGYTF TGTGCCAGCAGTGTCGTGACTGAGGGTGGCTACACCTTC - TRBV6-1 - TRBJ1-2
CASSARTGAGEQFF TGTGCCAGCAGCGCAAGGACAGGGGCGGGTGAGCAGTTCTTC TRBD1 TRBV6-4 - TRBJ2-1
CASSRGLGTEAFF TGTGCCAGCAGTCGGGGGTTGGGCACTGAAGCTTTCTTT - TRBV6-5 few TRBJ1-1
CASSVTLSGETQYF TGTGCCAGTAGTGTCACACTGAGCGGCGAGACCCAGTACTTC - TRBV19 - TRBJ2-5
CASNSGSNTQYF TGTGCCAGTAATAGCGGGAGTAATACGCAGTATTTT TRBD2 TRBV19 few TRBJ2-3
CASSSYSGGPGNEQFF TGTGCCAGCAGTTCATATAGCGGGGGGCCTGGGAATGAGCAGTTCTTC TRBD2 TRBV27 - TRBJ2-1
CASEAHGPGGEKLFF TGTGCCTCAGAAGCACATGGACCAGGGGGGGAAAAACTGTTTTTT TRBD1 TRBV30 once TRBJ1-4
CASSLTGTGDGYTF TGTGCCAGCAGCTTGACCGGGACAGGGGATGGCTACACCTTC TRBD1 TRBV7-8 - TRBJ1-2
CASSWDSATGELFF TGTGCCAGTAGTTGGGACTCTGCAACCGGGGAGCTGTTTTTT - TRBV19 - TRBJ2-2
CASSFVQTSSYEQYF TGTGCCAGCAGTTTTGTCCAAACTAGCTCCTACGAGCAGTACTTC - TRBV28 - TRBJ2-7